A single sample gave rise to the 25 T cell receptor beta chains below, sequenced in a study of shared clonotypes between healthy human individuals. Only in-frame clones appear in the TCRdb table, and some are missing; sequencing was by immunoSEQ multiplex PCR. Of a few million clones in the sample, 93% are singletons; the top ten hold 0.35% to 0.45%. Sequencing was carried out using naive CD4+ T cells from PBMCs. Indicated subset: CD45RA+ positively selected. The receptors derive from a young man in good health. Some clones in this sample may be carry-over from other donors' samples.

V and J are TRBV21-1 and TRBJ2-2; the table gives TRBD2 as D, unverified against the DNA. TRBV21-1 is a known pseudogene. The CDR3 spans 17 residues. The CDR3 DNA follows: TGTGCCAGCAGTAAAAGGTCTTGGCTAGTGAACACCGGGGAGCTGTTTTTT. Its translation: CASSKRSWLVNTGELFF.

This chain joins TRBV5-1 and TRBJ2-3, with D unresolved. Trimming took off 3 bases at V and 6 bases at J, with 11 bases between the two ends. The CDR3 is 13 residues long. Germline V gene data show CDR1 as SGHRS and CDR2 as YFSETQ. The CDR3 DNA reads TGCGCCAGCAGCTGGGCCGAACAGGATACGCAGTATTTT. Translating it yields CASSWAEQDTQYF.

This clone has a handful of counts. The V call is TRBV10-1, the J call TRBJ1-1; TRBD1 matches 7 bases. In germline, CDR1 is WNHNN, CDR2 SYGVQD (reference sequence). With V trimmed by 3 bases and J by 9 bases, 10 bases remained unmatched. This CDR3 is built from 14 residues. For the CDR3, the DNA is TGCGCCAGCAGTGACAGGGATGGACAGGCCCAAGCTTTCTTT. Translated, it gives CASSDRDGQAQAFF.

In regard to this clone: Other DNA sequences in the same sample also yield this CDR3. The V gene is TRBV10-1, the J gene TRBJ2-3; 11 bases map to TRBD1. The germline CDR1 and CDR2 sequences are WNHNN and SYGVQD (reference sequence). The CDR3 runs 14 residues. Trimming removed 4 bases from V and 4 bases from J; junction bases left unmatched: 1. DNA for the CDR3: TGCGCCAGCAGTGGGACAGGGGGCCCAGATACGCAGTATTTT. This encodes CASSGTGGPDTQYF.

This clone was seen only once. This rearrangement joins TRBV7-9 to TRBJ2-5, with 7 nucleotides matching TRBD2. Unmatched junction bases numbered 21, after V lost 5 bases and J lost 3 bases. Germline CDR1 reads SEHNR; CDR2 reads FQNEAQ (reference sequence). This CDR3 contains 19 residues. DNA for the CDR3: TGTGCCAGCAGCGCCCAAAGGCGGGGCCGGCTAGCGGCCAAAGAGACCCAGTACTTC. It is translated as CASSAQRRGRLAAKETQYF.

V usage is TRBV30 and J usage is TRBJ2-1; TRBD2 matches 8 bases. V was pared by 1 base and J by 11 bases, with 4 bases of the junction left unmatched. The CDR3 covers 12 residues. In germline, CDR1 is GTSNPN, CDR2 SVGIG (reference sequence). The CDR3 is CAWSGDSGKQFF. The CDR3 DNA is TGTGCCTGGAGTGGGGATAGCGGGAAGCAGTTCTTC.

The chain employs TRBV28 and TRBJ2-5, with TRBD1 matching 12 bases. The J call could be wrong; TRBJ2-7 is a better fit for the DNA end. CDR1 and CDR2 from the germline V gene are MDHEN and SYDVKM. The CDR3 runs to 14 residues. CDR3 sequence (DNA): TGTGCCAGCAGTCCGGGACAGGGGGCGCACGAGCAGTACTTC. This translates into CASSPGQGAHEQYF.

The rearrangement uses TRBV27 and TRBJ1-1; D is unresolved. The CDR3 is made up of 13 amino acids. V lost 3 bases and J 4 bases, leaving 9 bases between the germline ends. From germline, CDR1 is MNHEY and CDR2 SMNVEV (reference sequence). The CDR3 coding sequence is TGTGCCAGCAGTTTGCACGGGCCCACTGAAGCTTTCTTT. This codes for CASSLHGPTEAFF.

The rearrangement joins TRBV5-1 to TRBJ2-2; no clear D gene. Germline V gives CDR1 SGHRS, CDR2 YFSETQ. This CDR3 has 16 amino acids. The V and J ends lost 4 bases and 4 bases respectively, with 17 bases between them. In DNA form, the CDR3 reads TGCGCCAGCAGCCCACTTCCGTTTGGGGTCACCGGGGAGCTGTTTTTT. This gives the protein CASSPLPFGVTGELFF.

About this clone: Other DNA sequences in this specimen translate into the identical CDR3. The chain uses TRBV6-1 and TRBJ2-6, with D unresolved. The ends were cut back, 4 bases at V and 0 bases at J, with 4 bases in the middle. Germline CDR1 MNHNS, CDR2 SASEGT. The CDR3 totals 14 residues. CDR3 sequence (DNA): TGTGCCAGCAGTGCCTACTCTGGGGCCAACGTCCTGACTTTC. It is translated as CASSAYSGANVLTF.

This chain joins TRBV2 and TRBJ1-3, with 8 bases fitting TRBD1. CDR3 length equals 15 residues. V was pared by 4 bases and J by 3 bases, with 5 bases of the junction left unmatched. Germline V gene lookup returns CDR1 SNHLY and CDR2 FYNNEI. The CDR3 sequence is CASSVQGAGGNTIYF. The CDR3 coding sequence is TGTGCCAGCAGTGTTCAGGGGGCTGGTGGAAACACCATATATTTT.

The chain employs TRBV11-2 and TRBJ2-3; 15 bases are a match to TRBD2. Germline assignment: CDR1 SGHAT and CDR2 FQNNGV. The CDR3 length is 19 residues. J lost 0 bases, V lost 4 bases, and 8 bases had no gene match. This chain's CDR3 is CASSSGTSGRSASTDTQYF. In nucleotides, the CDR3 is TGTGCCAGCAGCTCCGGGACTAGCGGGAGGTCGGCTAGCACAGATACGCAGTATTTT.

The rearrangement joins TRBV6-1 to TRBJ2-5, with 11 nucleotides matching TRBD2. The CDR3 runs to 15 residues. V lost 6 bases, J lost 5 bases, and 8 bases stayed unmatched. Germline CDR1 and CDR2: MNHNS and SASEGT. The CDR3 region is CASRDTSGSVETQYF. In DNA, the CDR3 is TGTGCCAGCAGAGATACTAGCGGGAGCGTTGAGACCCAGTACTTC.

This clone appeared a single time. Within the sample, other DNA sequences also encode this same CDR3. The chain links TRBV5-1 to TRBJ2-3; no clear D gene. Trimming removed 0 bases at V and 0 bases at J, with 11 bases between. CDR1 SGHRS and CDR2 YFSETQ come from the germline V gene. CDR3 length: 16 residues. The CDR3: CASSLGRATSTDTQYF. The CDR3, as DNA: TGCGCCAGCAGCTTGGGTCGAGCGACAAGCACAGATACGCAGTATTTT.

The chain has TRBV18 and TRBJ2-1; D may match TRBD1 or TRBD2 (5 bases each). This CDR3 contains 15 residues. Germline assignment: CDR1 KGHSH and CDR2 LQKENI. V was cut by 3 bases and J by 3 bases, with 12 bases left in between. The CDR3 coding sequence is TGTGCCAGCTCACCTTACGAGGGGCTCTACAATGAGCAGTTCTTC. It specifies CASSPYEGLYNEQFF.

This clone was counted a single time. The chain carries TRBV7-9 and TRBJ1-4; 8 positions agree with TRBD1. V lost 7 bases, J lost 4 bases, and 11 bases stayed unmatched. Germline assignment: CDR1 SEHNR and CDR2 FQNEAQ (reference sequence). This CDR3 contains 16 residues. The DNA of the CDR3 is TGTGCCAGCACCCGTCAGGGGGCGGGGGTTAATGAAAAACTGTTTTTT. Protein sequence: CASTRQGAGVNEKLFF.

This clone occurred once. This CDR3 reads CASSPPSDDPGQTHMNTEAFF. The CDR3 bases are TGTGCCAGCTCACCGCCTTCAGATGATCCGGGACAGACACACATGAACACTGAAGCTTTCTTT. V is TRBV18 and J is TRBJ1-1; 7 positions agree with TRBD1. Germline V CDR1 and CDR2: KGHSH, LQKENI. The CDR3 sequence is 21 residues long. Trimming at V came to 3 bases and at J to 0 bases, leaving 22 bases not matched to a gene. Variable domain in full (rest from reference TRBV18 and TRBJ1-1): NAGVMQNPRHLVRRRGQEARLRCSPMKGHSHVYWYRQLPEEGLKFMVYLQKENIIDESGMPKERFSAEFPKEGPSILRIQQVVRGDSAAYFCASSPPSDDPGQTHMNTEAFFGQGTRLTVV.

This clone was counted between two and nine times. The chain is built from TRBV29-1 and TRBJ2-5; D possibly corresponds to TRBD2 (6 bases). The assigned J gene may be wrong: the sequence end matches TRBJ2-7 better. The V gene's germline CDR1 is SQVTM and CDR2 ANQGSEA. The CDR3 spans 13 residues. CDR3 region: CSVAGTSHYEQYF. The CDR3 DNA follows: TGCAGCGTTGCAGGGACTTCCCACTACGAGCAGTACTTC.

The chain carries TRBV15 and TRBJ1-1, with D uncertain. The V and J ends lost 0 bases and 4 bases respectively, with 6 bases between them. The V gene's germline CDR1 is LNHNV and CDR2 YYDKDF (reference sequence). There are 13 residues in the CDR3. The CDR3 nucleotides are TGTGCCACCAGCAGAGAACCAATCACTGAAGCTTTCTTT. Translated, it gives CATSREPITEAFF.

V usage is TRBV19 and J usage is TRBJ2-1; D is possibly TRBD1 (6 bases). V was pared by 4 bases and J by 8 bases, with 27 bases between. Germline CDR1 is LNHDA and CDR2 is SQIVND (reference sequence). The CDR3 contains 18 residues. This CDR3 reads CASSTPFPGTRARHEQFF. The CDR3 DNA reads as TGTGCCAGTAGTACCCCCTTCCCCGGGACACGGGCCCGACATGAGCAGTTCTTC. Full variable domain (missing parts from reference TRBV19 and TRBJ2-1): DGGITQSPKYLFRKEGQNVTLSCEQNLNHDAMYWYRQDPGQGLRLIYYSQIVNDFQKGDIAEGYSVSREKKESFPLTVTSAQKNPTAFYLCASSTPFPGTRARHEQFFGPGTRLTVL.

CDR3 DNA: TGTGCCAGCAGCTTAGAAAATCCCAGGGAGCTGTTTTTT. It yields the protein CASSLENPRELFF. The chain recombines TRBV11-2 with TRBJ2-2; D is undetermined. V was shortened by 0 bases and J by 9 bases, with 8 bases between the two germline ends. This CDR3 comprises 13 residues. CDR1 SGHAT and CDR2 FQNNGV come from the germline V gene.

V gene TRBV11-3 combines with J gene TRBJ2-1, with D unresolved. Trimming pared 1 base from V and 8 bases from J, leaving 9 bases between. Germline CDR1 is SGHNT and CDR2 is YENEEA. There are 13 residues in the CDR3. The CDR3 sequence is CASSLGSPDEQFF. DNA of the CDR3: TGTGCCAGCAGCTTAGGAAGCCCTGATGAGCAGTTCTTC.

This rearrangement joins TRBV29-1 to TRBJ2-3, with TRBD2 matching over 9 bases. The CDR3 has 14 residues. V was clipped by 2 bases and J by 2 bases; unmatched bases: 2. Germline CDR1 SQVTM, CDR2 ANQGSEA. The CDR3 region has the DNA TGCAGCGTTGAACTAGCGGGGATCACAGATACGCAGTATTTT. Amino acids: CSVELAGITDTQYF.

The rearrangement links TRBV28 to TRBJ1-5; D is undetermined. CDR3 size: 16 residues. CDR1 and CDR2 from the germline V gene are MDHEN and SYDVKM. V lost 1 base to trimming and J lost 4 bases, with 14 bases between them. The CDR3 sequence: CASSLFGTLENQPQHF. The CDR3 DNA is TGTGCCAGCAGTTTATTCGGAACTTTAGAGAATCAGCCCCAGCATTTT.

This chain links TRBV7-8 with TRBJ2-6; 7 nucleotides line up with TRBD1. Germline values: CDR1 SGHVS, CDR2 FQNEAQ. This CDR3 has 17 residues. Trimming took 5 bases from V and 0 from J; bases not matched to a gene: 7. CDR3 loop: CASSPRTGSSGANVLTF. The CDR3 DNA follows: TGTGCCAGCAGCCCAAGGACAGGTAGCTCTGGGGCCAACGTCCTGACTTTC. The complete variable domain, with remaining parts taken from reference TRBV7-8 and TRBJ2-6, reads GAGVSQSPRYKVAKRGQDVALRCDPISGHVSLFWYQQALGQGPEFLTYFQNEAQLDKSGLPSDRFFAERPEGSVSTLKIQRTQQEDSAVYLCASSPRTGSSGANVLTFGAGSRLTVL.